The 23 T cell receptor beta chains presented below share a single source sample, sequenced in a study of control samples from healthy donors and cancer patients. This table comes from immunoSEQ multiplex PCR, and its TCRdb copy is limited to in-frame clones, with some not included. This sample has about 45,000 clones, with 65% to 80% found just once. Sequencing input: formalin-fixed, paraffin-embedded tissue. Receptor source: a male donor with melanoma.

V and J are TRBV7-2 and TRBJ2-3; no reliable D call. Germline CDR1 is SGHTA and CDR2 is FQGNSA. Between the trimmed V and J ends, which lost 0 bases and 6 bases, there was a span of 7 bases. The CDR3 consists of 13 residues. The CDR3: CASSLAELDTQYF. The CDR3 nucleotides are TGTGCCAGCAGCTTAGCGGAACTGGATACGCAGTATTTT.

The chain couples TRBV30 to TRBJ2-7; TRBD1 aligns across 7 bases. The CDR3 runs to 15 residues. V gave up 4 bases and J gave up 1 base; unmatched junction bases: 10. Germline V gives CDR1 GTSNPN, CDR2 SVGIG (reference sequence). CDR3 coding DNA: TGTGCCTGGAACCCGAGGGGGCTTTATTCCTACGAGCAGTACTTC. It specifies CAWNPRGLYSYEQYF.

This clone was seen just once. The identical CDR3 is also encoded by other nucleotide sequences in the sample. The V call is TRBV7-2, the J call TRBJ2-3, with D possibly TRBD1 on 5 matching bases. The germline V and J ends were trimmed by 4 bases and 7 bases, with 18 bases remaining between them. CDR1 is SGHTA, CDR2 FQGNSA, per germline. The CDR3 is 15 amino acids. The CDR3 spells CASSSVAGNGYTQYF. The CDR3 bases are TGTGCCAGCAGCTCAGTGGCAGGGAATGGGTATACGCAGTATTTT.

The V gene is TRBV6-5, the J gene TRBJ1-1, with D possibly matching TRBD1 (6 bases). The CDR3 is 14 residues long. The V and J ends lost 6 bases and 4 bases respectively, with 15 bases between them. Germline loops: CDR1 MNHEY, CDR2 SVGAGI. CDR3 residues: CASSLTGSLTEAFF. CDR3 DNA: TGTGCCAGCAGCCTGACAGGATCTCTCACTGAAGCTTTCTTT.

This clone came up a few times. The V call is TRBV19, the J call TRBJ2-3; 10 nucleotides align to TRBD1. The CDR3 spans 17 residues. V was pared by 6 bases and J by 2 bases, with 11 bases of the junction left unmatched. Germline V gene lookup returns CDR1 LNHDA and CDR2 SQIVND (reference sequence). The CDR3 spells CASSTTKGQGTTDTQYF. DNA for the CDR3: TGTGCCAGTAGCACAACAAAGGGACAGGGGACCACAGATACGCAGTATTTT.

At least ten counts were recorded for this clone. This sequence joins TRBV6-5 and TRBJ1-1, with a weak D call TRBD1 (5 bases). V was cut by 2 bases and J by 6 bases, with 10 bases left in between. Germline CDR1 reads MNHEY; CDR2 reads SVGAGI. The CDR3 covers 13 residues. The CDR3 loop is CASSYVGGSEAFF. As DNA, the CDR3 is TGTGCCAGCAGTTACGTTGGGGGTTCTGAAGCTTTCTTT.

This clone rates as medium-sized. The chain recombines TRBV9 with TRBJ1-5, with 8 positions matching TRBD1. This CDR3 is built from 14 residues. Looked up from germline, CDR1 is SGDLS and CDR2 is YYNGEE. V shed 4 bases and J 3 bases; nucleotides not matched to a gene: 3. The CDR3 here is CASSRQGNNQPQHF. For the CDR3, the DNA is TGTGCCAGCAGCCGACAGGGGAACAATCAGCCCCAGCATTTT.

About this clone: The same CDR3 also results from other DNA sequences found in this sample. The chain employs TRBV21-1 and TRBJ1-2. TRBV21-1 is classified as a pseudogene. The CDR3 contains 15 residues. CDR3 loop: CASSKARESYYGYTF. For the CDR3, the DNA is TGTGCCAGCAGCAAAGCTAGGGAATCCTACTATGGTTACACCTTC.

Remarks on this clone: A read error may produce the germline difference seen at one junction end. The rearrangement links TRBV18 to TRBJ2-1, with 10 nucleotides matching TRBD2. The germline V gene encodes CDR1 KGHSH and CDR2 LQKENI. The CDR3 totals 17 residues. The CDR3, as DNA: TGTGCCAGCTCACCAGGACTAGCGGACATTACAATGAGTTCTTGGCTCTTC. It codes for CASSPGLADITMSSWLF.

Only a few counts were recorded for this clone. The rearrangement links TRBV10-3 to TRBJ2-7, with 9 bases aligning to TRBD1. Germline CDR1 reads ENHRY; CDR2 reads SYGVKD. V shed 7 bases and J 2 bases; nucleotides not matched to a gene: 6. This CDR3 spans 14 amino acids. CDR3 residues: CAITSGDRAYEQYF. Here the CDR3 DNA reads TGTGCCATCACGAGTGGGGACAGGGCCTACGAGCAGTACTTC.

V usage is TRBV5-1 and J usage is TRBJ2-5; 10 bases align to TRBD2. The trim removed 1 base at V and 0 bases at J, leaving 6 bases unmatched. Germline-derived CDR1 and CDR2 are SGHRS and YFSETQ. CDR3 length equals 17 residues. CDR3 DNA sequence: TGCGCCAGCAGCTTGCCCGGGACTAGCGTCAACCAAGAGACCCAGTACTTC. This sequence encodes CASSLPGTSVNQETQYF.

The V call is TRBV28, the J call TRBJ2-6, with 9 bases fitting TRBD1. V lost 4 bases to trimming and J lost 0 bases; unmatched junction nucleotides: 7. Germline V gene sequence: CDR1 MDHEN, CDR2 SYDVKM. The CDR3 runs to 18 residues. For the CDR3, the DNA is TGTGCCAGCAGTTCCTCCGGGACAGGGAACTCTGGGGCCAACGTCCTGACTTTC. This translates into CASSSSGTGNSGANVLTF.

The chain links TRBV19 to TRBJ2-1; the match to TRBD2 covers 8 bases. After removal of 3 bases from V and 1 base from J, the junction contained 5 bases not matched to a gene. Germline V gives CDR1 LNHDA, CDR2 SQIVND (reference sequence). The CDR3 loop spans 16 amino acids. The CDR3 region has the DNA TGTGCCAGTAGTATCGGGGGCGGGAGGTCCTACAATGAGCAGTTCTTC. Translating it yields CASSIGGGRSYNEQFF. The full variable domain, completed using reference TRBV19 and TRBJ2-1, is DGGITQSPKYLFRKEGQNVTLSCEQNLNHDAMYWYRQDPGQGLRLIYYSQIVNDFQKGDIAEGYSVSREKKESFPLTVTSAQKNPTAFYLCASSIGGGRSYNEQFFGPGTRLTVL.

The rearrangement links TRBV13 to TRBJ2-5; D may correspond to TRBD1 or TRBD2 (6 bases each). Germline V gene lookup returns CDR1 PRHDT and CDR2 FYEKMQ (reference sequence). The CDR3 spans 13 residues. V was shortened by 6 bases and J by 5 bases, with 13 bases between the two germline ends. The CDR3 is CASSWGAGETQYF. The CDR3 nucleotides read TGTGCCAGCAGTTGGGGGGCTGGGGAGACCCAGTACTTC.

CDR3 region: CASRPSYSEQYF. Here the CDR3 DNA reads TGTGCCAGCAGGCCTAGCTACTCCGAGCAGTACTTC. The rearrangement joins TRBV28 to TRBJ2-7; D is possibly TRBD2 (5 bases). Deletions cut 6 bases from V and 6 bases from J, with 12 bases between. This CDR3 is built from 12 residues. Germline CDR1 and CDR2: MDHEN and SYDVKM.

This clone was seen once. The V gene is TRBV11-2, the J gene TRBJ2-5; D call uncertain. The V gene lost 2 bases and the J gene lost 1 base, with 5 bases spanning the gap. The CDR3 is 13 residues long. Germline V gene data show CDR1 as SGHAT and CDR2 as FQNNGV. Here the CDR3 reads CASSLTSQETQYF. In DNA form, the CDR3 reads TGTGCCAGCAGCTTAACTTCCCAAGAGACCCAGTACTTC.

The rearrangement links TRBV28 to TRBJ1-1, with D perhaps matching TRBD1 (6 bases). Germline assignment: CDR1 MDHEN and CDR2 SYDVKM. The CDR3 extends over 14 amino acids. Trimming pared 7 bases from V and 4 bases from J, leaving 16 bases between. CDR3 bases: TGTGCCAGCAACCCGTCAAACAGGGCCACTGAAGCTTTCTTT. It is translated as CASNPSNRATEAFF.

V is TRBV9 and J is TRBJ2-1, with 7 bases aligning to TRBD2. This CDR3 has 14 residues. The trim removed 3 bases at V and 2 bases at J, leaving 2 bases unmatched. The germline V gene has CDR1 SGDLS and CDR2 YYNGEE. CDR3 bases: TGTGCCAGCAGCGCCGGGACTACCTACAATGAGCAGTTCTTC. This translates into CASSAGTTYNEQFF.

CDR3 bases: TGTGCCAGCAGTCACGGACAGGGGGCATATGGCTACACCTTC. The encoded protein is CASSHGQGAYGYTF. The rearrangement links TRBV6-5 to TRBJ1-2, with 11 bases matching TRBD1. CDR1 is MNHEY and CDR2 is SVGAGI in the germline V gene. Losses at the gene ends were 5 bases for V and 5 bases for J; bases not matched to a gene: 4. The CDR3 totals 14 residues.

A word on this clone: Mismatch with germline at one junction end may stem from a read error. The chain is built from TRBV30 and TRBJ2-2; tentatively, D is TRBD2 (6 bases). From germline, CDR1 is GTSNPN and CDR2 SVGIG (reference sequence). The CDR3 has 20 residues. In DNA form, the CDR3 reads TGTGCCTGGAGTGCACCGTTTTTCGCGGGGAGAAGACCGAACACCGGGGAACTGTTTTTT. Its translation: CAWSAPFFAGRRPNTGELFF.

The chain couples TRBV5-1 to TRBJ2-5, with 7 bases that match TRBD1. This CDR3 is built from 14 residues. Germline V CDR1 and CDR2: SGHRS, YFSETQ. Unmatched junction bases numbered 6, after V lost 4 bases and J lost 3 bases. DNA of the CDR3: TGCGCCAGCAGCGTATACGGGACAGAAGAGACCCAGTACTTC. It encodes CASSVYGTEETQYF.

The chain recombines TRBV18 with TRBJ2-2; D remains ambiguous. Germline CDR1 reads KGHSH; CDR2 reads LQKENI. The CDR3 runs 14 residues. Trimming took off 8 bases at V and 6 bases at J, with 16 bases between the two ends. CDR3 amino acids: CASRSRLEAGELFF. CDR3 DNA sequence: TGTGCCAGCCGATCCAGGTTAGAGGCCGGGGAGCTGTTTTTT.

The rearrangement links TRBV6-2 or TRBV6-3 to TRBJ2-3, with TRBD2 matching over 10 bases. The V and J ends lost 5 bases and 3 bases, in that order; junction bases with no gene match: 2. Germline V gives CDR1 MNHEY, CDR2 SVGEGT. There are 14 residues in the CDR3. The CDR3 DNA is TGTGCCAGCAGTGGAGCGGGGGGGACAGATACGCAGTATTTT. It encodes CASSGAGGTDTQYF.